This T cell receptor beta chain was identified in a study of tumor-infiltrating lymphocytes in oesophageal squamous cell carcinoma (dated by TCRdb to about 2016). The library was generated by PCR. TCRdb names Illumina HiSeq 2000 as the instrument used. Clones were called with MiXCR by TCRdb after fastp trimmed the public reads at Q25, and only in-frame beta chains were retained. Duplicate CDR3 protein sequences are folded into a single record with the most common DNA and genes. The sample table contains around 13,000 distinct CDR3 sequences; only one count was recorded for 52% of them. Clones ranked in the top ten supply 28% of the sample. The CDR3 goes from the cysteine to the phenylalanine over 15 residues. The read is trimmed to its CDR3 DNA, 45 bases read in frame from base 1. CDR1 SGHTA and CDR2 FQGNSA are derived from the germline V gene. Details on this clonotype: Its target antigen remains unknown. Base qualities are not recorded, but no much larger clone differs from it by a single base.

The sample was esophageal tumor tissue. The chain links TRBV7-2 with TRBJ2-5, and perhaps TRBD2 as D gene, on 5 matching bases. The DNA matches TRBJ2-1 better at its end, which makes the J call doubtful. The TCR comes from a female donor with esophageal squamous cell carcinoma. For the CDR3, the sequence is CASSSGRLSSNEQFF. The sequence in DNA is TGTGCCAGCAGCTCTGGGCGACTAAGCTCCAATGAGCAGTTCTTC.